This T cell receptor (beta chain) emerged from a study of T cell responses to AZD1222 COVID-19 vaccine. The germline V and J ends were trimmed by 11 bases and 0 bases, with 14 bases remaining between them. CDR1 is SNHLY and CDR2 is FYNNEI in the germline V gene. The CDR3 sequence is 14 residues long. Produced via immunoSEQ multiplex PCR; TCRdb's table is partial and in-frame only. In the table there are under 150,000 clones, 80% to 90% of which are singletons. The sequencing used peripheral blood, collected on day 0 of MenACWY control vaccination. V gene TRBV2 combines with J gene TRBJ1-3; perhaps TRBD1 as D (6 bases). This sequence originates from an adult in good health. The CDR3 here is CAGTRYDSGNTIYF. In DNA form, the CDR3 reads TGTGCCGGGACACGGTATGACTCTGGAAACACCATATATTTT.